These 15 T cell receptor beta chains came from one sample sequenced in a study of early T cells in non-severe SARS-CoV-2 infection. TCRdb independently ran MiXCR on the 5' RACE reads; one entry per CDR3 protein. This sample has roughly 56,000 distinct CDR3 sequences, with around 16% found just once. The sequenced sample was whole blood, obtained at baseline. These receptors were obtained from an adult who was a healthcare worker with PCR-confirmed SARS-CoV-2 infection or an uninfected control (not recorded which).

This clonotype was picked up many times. This sequence joins TRBV6-5 and TRBJ1-6; D remains unclear. Deletions cut 8 bases from V and 7 bases from J, with 21 bases between. Germline V gene data show CDR1 as MNHEY and CDR2 as SVGAGI. The CDR3 sequence is 16 residues long. The CDR3 reads CASAPYPAARNSPLHF. In nucleotides, the CDR3 is TGTGCCAGCGCTCCATACCCTGCAGCGCGAAATTCACCCCTCCACTTT.

The V call is TRBV10-2, the J call TRBJ2-1; 8 bases agree with TRBD2. The germline V gene has CDR1 WSHSY and CDR2 SAAADI. This CDR3 comprises 16 residues. After removal of 2 bases from V and 3 bases from J, the junction contained 6 bases not matched to a gene. As DNA, the CDR3 is TGCGCCAGCAGTGAGCCCCAGCGGGAGATCTACAATGAGCAGTTCTTC. This translates into CASSEPQREIYNEQFF.

This clonotype was recorded a few times. V gene TRBV3-1 combines with J gene TRBJ1-1; D ambiguous. The CDR3 extends over 11 amino acids. The germline V gene encodes CDR1 LGHDT and CDR2 YNNKEL (reference sequence). Trimming took 2 bases from V and 3 from J, leaving 1 base between them. The CDR3 sequence: CASSQYTEAFF. In DNA, the CDR3 is TGTGCCAGCAGCCAATACACTGAAGCTTTCTTT.

This clonotype was recorded a few times. This chain links TRBV10-2 with TRBJ2-7; D is perhaps TRBD2 (5 bases). V was cut by 6 bases and J by 3 bases, with 12 bases left in between. CDR1 and CDR2 from the germline V gene are WSHSY and SAAADI. The CDR3 is 13 amino acids. The CDR3: CASRSEGSYEQYF. The CDR3 DNA reads as TGCGCCAGCAGGAGCGAAGGGAGCTACGAGCAGTACTTC.

The CDR3 is CASRFGEETQYF. The DNA for the CDR3 is TGTGCCAGCCGGTTTGGGGAAGAGACCCAGTACTTC. The chain has TRBV11-2 and TRBJ2-5, with unresolved D. Germline assignment: CDR1 SGHAT and CDR2 FQNNGV. The CDR3 length is 12 residues. The V end was cut by 8 bases, the J end by 3 bases, with 10 bases between. Full variable domain (missing parts from reference TRBV11-2 and TRBJ2-5): EAGVAQSPRYKIIEKRQSVAFWCNPISGHATLYWYQQILGQGPKLLIQFQNNGVVDDSQLPKDRFSAERLKGVDSTLKIQPAKLEDSAVYLCASRFGEETQYFGPGTRLLVL.

This clonotype was found a few times. V and J are TRBV6-5 and TRBJ1-2, with a possible D match to TRBD1 (6 bases). The CDR3 extends over 13 amino acids. With 7 bases removed from V and 6 bases from J, the gap between germline ends came to 15 bases. Germline CDR1 reads MNHEY; CDR2 reads SVGAGI. The CDR3 region is CASTQRAGDGYTF. CDR3 nucleotide sequence: TGTGCCAGCACCCAACGGGCAGGGGATGGCTACACCTTC.

The chain is built from TRBV20-1 and TRBJ2-7, with D tentatively TRBD1 (6 bases). Between the trimmed V and J ends, which lost 1 base and 2 bases, there was a span of 6 bases. The CDR3 has 12 residues. Germline V gene data show CDR1 as DFQATT and CDR2 as SNEGSKA (reference sequence). CDR3 coding DNA: TGCAGTGCTAGAGGGACAGCCTACGAGCAGTACTTC. This encodes CSARGTAYEQYF.

This chain links TRBV11-1 with TRBJ2-3, with D tentatively TRBD2 (5 bases). Germline-derived CDR1 and CDR2 are SGHAT and FQDESV (reference sequence). This CDR3 is built from 13 residues. Trimming pared 4 bases from V and 5 bases from J, leaving 10 bases between. DNA for the CDR3: TGTGCCAGCAGCTCGGACTCCGGAGATACGCAGTATTTT. Encoded protein: CASSSDSGDTQYF. The entire variable domain, with the rest obtained from reference TRBV11-1 and TRBJ2-3, is as follows: EAEVAQSPRYKITEKSQAVAFWCDPISGHATLYWYRQILGQGPELLVQFQDESVVDDSQLPKDRFSAERLKGVDSTLKIQPAELGDSAMYLCASSSDSGDTQYFGPGTRLTVL.

The rearrangement joins TRBV3-1 to TRBJ2-3; a weak D match, TRBD1 (5 bases). Germline CDR1 is LGHDT and CDR2 is YNNKEL (reference sequence). The CDR3 is 16 residues long. V lost 5 bases and J 0 bases, leaving 15 bases between the germline ends. Written as DNA, the CDR3 is TGTGCCAGCAGCTGGCAGGGTCCAACTAGCACAGATACGCAGTATTTT. Translated, it gives CASSWQGPTSTDTQYF.

J is TRBJ2-3 and V is TRBV25-1; TRBD2 agrees at 10 bases. J was trimmed by 4 bases and V by 1 base; bases with no gene match: 8. Germline assignment: CDR1 MGHDK and CDR2 SYGVNS. The CDR3 consists of 17 residues. The CDR3 region has the DNA TGTGCCAGCAGTGAATTGACTAGCGGGCCGTCAGCAGATACGCAGTATTTT. Amino acids: CASSELTSGPSADTQYF. Based on the CDR3 plus reference TRBV25-1 and TRBJ2-3, the full variable domain is EADIYQTPRYLVIGTGKKITLECSQTMGHDKMYWYQQDPGMELHLIHYSYGVNSTEKGDLSSESTVSRIRTEHFPLTLESARPSHTSQYLCASSELTSGPSADTQYFGPGTRLTVL.

V is TRBV27 and J is TRBJ1-5; unclear D gene. With 0 bases removed from V and 5 bases from J, the gap between germline ends came to 8 bases. CDR1 and CDR2 (germline): MNHEY, SMNVEV (reference sequence). This CDR3 contains 14 residues. In DNA, the CDR3 is TGTGCCAGCAGTTTATCCCCATCACATCAGCCCCAGCATTTT. Its translation: CASSLSPSHQPQHF.

The rearrangement uses TRBV5-5 and TRBJ1-5; TRBD1 matches 9 bases. The germline V gene encodes CDR1 SGHKS and CDR2 YYEKEE (reference sequence). V dropped 4 bases and J dropped 0; count of bases not matched to a gene: 14. The CDR3 runs to 19 residues. The CDR3 nucleotides are TGTGCCAGCAGCGGGGAACCGGGACAGGGACACTATAGCAATCAGCCCCAGCATTTT. Encoded protein: CASSGEPGQGHYSNQPQHF. The full variable domain, in which reference TRBV5-5 and TRBJ1-5 provide the parts outside the CDR3, is DAGVTQSPTHLIKTRGQQVTLRCSPISGHKSVSWYQQVLGQGPQFIFQYYEKEERGRGNFPDRFSARQFPNYSSELNVNALLLGDSALYLCASSGEPGQGHYSNQPQHFGDGTRLSIL.

The CDR3 DNA reads as TGTGCCAGCAGCCCCTTGCGGGGGTCGACCTACAATGAGCAGTTCTTC. This gives the protein CASSPLRGSTYNEQFF. The chain combines TRBV7-8 with TRBJ2-1; 7 nucleotides match TRBD2. Germline-derived CDR1 and CDR2 are SGHVS and FQNEAQ. The V and J ends lost 5 bases and 2 bases, in that order; junction bases with no gene match: 9. CDR3 length: 16 residues.

This clonotype was counted ten times or more. The chain employs TRBV12-3 or TRBV12-4 and TRBJ2-7, with TRBD1 matching 10 bases. The length of the CDR3 is 14 residues. Losses at the gene ends were 5 bases for V and 5 bases for J; bases not matched to a gene: 6. CDR3 sequence reads: CASSPWDRGHEQYF. CDR3 DNA: TGTGCCAGCAGTCCGTGGGACAGGGGCCACGAGCAGTACTTC.

This chain links TRBV11-2 with TRBJ1-3, with D possibly TRBD1 on 5 matching bases. The germline CDR1 and CDR2 sequences are SGHAT and FQNNGV. The CDR3 consists of 15 residues. Trimming removed 7 bases from V and 0 bases from J, with 13 bases in between. The CDR3 DNA sequence: TGTGCCAGCACCCTGACAGCTAGCTCTGGAAACACCATATATTTT. Its protein is CASTLTASSGNTIYF. The variable domain in full, completed from reference TRBV11-2 and TRBJ1-3, reads EAGVAQSPRYKIIEKRQSVAFWCNPISGHATLYWYQQILGQGPKLLIQFQNNGVVDDSQLPKDRFSAERLKGVDSTLKIQPAKLEDSAVYLCASTLTASSGNTIYFGEGSWLTVV.